The 16 T cell receptor beta chains below were found in one sample sequenced in a study of T-cell reconstitution after alpha-beta-depleted transplantation in children. Unique molecular identifiers were incorporated during preparation of the TCRbeta library. TCRdb ran MiXCR on the PCR reads and lists one entry per CDR3 protein. There are approximately 350,000 distinct CDR3 sequences in the sample; about a tenth occur only once, and roughly 2.5% lies in the top ten. Here the sequenced sample was PBMCs from the stem cell graft donor, taken from the stem cell graft. All receptors come from a human donor who donated a stem cell graft to a child with acute lymphoblastic leukemia.

This clonotype turned up a few times. V and J are TRBV7-3 and TRBJ2-1; 10 positions match TRBD2. The length of the CDR3 is 16 residues. Unmatched junction bases numbered 8, after V lost 5 bases and J lost 4 bases. Germline V gene lookup returns CDR1 SGHTA and CDR2 FQGTGA. The CDR3: CASSPRRTSGYNEQFF. The CDR3 bases are TGTGCCAGCAGCCCCAGAAGGACTAGCGGTTACAATGAGCAGTTCTTC.

The chain combines TRBV6-5 with TRBJ2-2; D perhaps matches TRBD2 (5 bases). V was shortened by 3 bases and J by 4 bases, with 12 bases between the two germline ends. CDR1 MNHEY and CDR2 SVGAGI come from the germline V gene. This CDR3 is 15 amino acids long. Here the CDR3 reads CASSYRAAATGELFF. The CDR3 DNA reads as TGTGCCAGCAGTTATAGAGCAGCGGCCACCGGGGAGCTGTTTTTT.

This clonotype has more than one count but fewer than ten. Here the CDR3 DNA reads TGCAGTGCCGACTGGGCGGGAGGGCCGATTGACAAAAACATTCAGTACTTC. It is translated as CSADWAGGPIDKNIQYF. The J gene is TRBJ2-4, the V gene TRBV20-1; the match to TRBD2 covers 9 bases. Germline-derived CDR1 and CDR2 are DFQATT and SNEGSKA (reference sequence). J was trimmed by 3 bases and V by 6 bases; bases with no gene match: 15. The CDR3 has 17 amino acids.

This clonotype turned up a few times. CDR3 coding DNA: TGTGCCAGCAGTTACGACGGGAACAGTCCTGGTTCACCCCTCCACTTT. Translating it yields CASSYDGNSPGSPLHF. This chain joins TRBV6-2 or TRBV6-3 and TRBJ1-6; unclear D gene. Germline V gene data show CDR1 as MNHEY and CDR2 as SVGEGT. The V and J ends lost 2 bases and 9 bases respectively, with 17 bases between them. The CDR3 runs 16 residues.

J is TRBJ2-1 and V is TRBV11-2; maybe TRBD2 (6 bases). Trimming took 5 bases from V and 1 from J, leaving 15 bases between them. The germline CDR1 and CDR2 sequences are SGHAT and FQNNGV. The CDR3 sequence is 16 residues long. CDR3 sequence: CASSPPREESYNEQFF. The CDR3 DNA is TGTGCCAGCAGCCCCCCGCGGGAAGAATCCTACAATGAGCAGTTCTTC.

This sequence joins TRBV6-5 and TRBJ2-3; 10 bases agree with TRBD2. Per germline, CDR1 MNHEY and CDR2 SVGAGI. The CDR3 loop spans 18 amino acids. V trimming: 0 bases; J trimming: 2 bases; junction bases outside the gene matches: 8. The CDR3 protein is CASSYSKLAGLYTDTQYF. CDR3 sequence (DNA): TGTGCCAGCAGTTACTCGAAACTAGCGGGACTATACACAGATACGCAGTATTTT.

This clonotype has more than one count but fewer than ten. V gene TRBV5-1 combines with J gene TRBJ2-1; 13 bases agree with TRBD2. CDR1 SGHRS and CDR2 YFSETQ come from the germline V gene. V was clipped by 2 bases and J by 7 bases; unmatched bases: 3. This CDR3 has 15 amino acids. In DNA form, the CDR3 reads TGCGCCAGCAGCTTTTGGACTAGCGGGAGAAATGAGCAGTTCTTC. This gives the protein CASSFWTSGRNEQFF.

This clonotype turned up a few times. The rearrangement joins TRBV15 to TRBJ2-7; D is unclear. Trimming took 6 bases from V and 5 from J, leaving 20 bases between them. Germline assignment: CDR1 LNHNV and CDR2 YYDKDF (reference sequence). CDR3 length: 15 amino acids. CDR3 residues: CATSKIPLSPHEQYF. As DNA, the CDR3 is TGTGCCACCAGTAAAATCCCGTTGTCACCCCACGAGCAGTACTTC.

This clonotype was recorded a few times. The V gene is TRBV7-9, the J gene TRBJ2-6; unclear D gene. Trimming removed 4 bases at V and 0 bases at J, with 13 bases between. CDR1 is SEHNR and CDR2 is FQNEAQ in the germline V gene (reference sequence). The CDR3 sequence is 17 residues long. This CDR3 is CASSSPERVSGANVLTF. CDR3 nucleotides: TGTGCCAGCAGCTCCCCCGAACGAGTCTCTGGGGCCAACGTCCTGACTTTC.

The V gene is TRBV5-1, the J gene TRBJ2-7; maybe TRBD1 (5 bases). V lost 4 bases and J lost 3, with 14 bases in between. The CDR3 sequence is 14 residues long. CDR1 and CDR2 (germline): SGHRS, YFSETQ. DNA for the CDR3: TGCGCCAGCAGCAGCCCTGGGGCGTACTACGAGCAGTACTTC. Protein sequence: CASSSPGAYYEQYF.

The chain joins TRBV10-3 to TRBJ2-7; TRBD2 aligns across 11 bases. The junction had 4 bases not matched to a gene; V was cut back by 6 bases and J by 3 bases. CDR1 ENHRY and CDR2 SYGVKD come from the germline V gene. The CDR3 covers 14 residues. The CDR3 loop reads CAISLTSGSYEQYF. DNA of the CDR3: TGTGCCATCAGCCTCACTAGCGGGAGCTACGAGCAGTACTTC.

This clonotype was observed a few times. The V call is TRBV4-3, the J call TRBJ2-2; D perhaps matches TRBD1 (5 bases). There are 14 residues in the CDR3. Per germline, CDR1 LGHNA and CDR2 YSLEER. V was trimmed by 8 bases and J by 1 base, leaving 11 bases between them. CDR3 sequence (DNA): TGCGCCAGCGAAGGACAAATGAACACCGGGGAGCTGTTTTTT. Its protein is CASEGQMNTGELFF.

The chain joins TRBV7-8 to TRBJ2-5; 7 bases are shared with TRBD1. Germline CDR1 and CDR2: SGHVS and FQNEAQ. V lost 1 base and J lost 2; bases outside the gene matches: 10. CDR3 size: 17 residues. CDR3 sequence: CASSLVMVTGLQETQYF. In DNA form, the CDR3 reads TGTGCCAGCAGCTTAGTGATGGTGACAGGGTTACAAGAGACCCAGTACTTC. Based on the CDR3 plus reference TRBV7-8 and TRBJ2-5, the full variable domain is GAGVSQSPRYKVAKRGQDVALRCDPISGHVSLFWYQQALGQGPEFLTYFQNEAQLDKSGLPSDRFFAERPEGSVSTLKIQRTQQEDSAVYLCASSLVMVTGLQETQYFGPGTRLLVL.

This clonotype was found a few times. V gene TRBV5-1 combines with J gene TRBJ2-3; D call uncertain. V lost 0 bases and J 2 bases, leaving 10 bases between the germline ends. The CDR3 contains 15 residues. Per germline, CDR1 SGHRS and CDR2 YFSETQ. The CDR3 coding sequence is TGCGCCAGCAGCTTGGGTCGCCCCCCCACAGATACGCAGTATTTT. Its protein is CASSLGRPPTDTQYF.

This chain connects TRBV6-6 to TRBJ2-3; D may be TRBD2 (5 bases). Trimming removed 7 bases at V and 1 base at J, with 9 bases between. The CDR3 runs to 13 residues. The germline V gene encodes CDR1 MNHNY and CDR2 SVGAGI (reference sequence). The CDR3 DNA sequence: TGTGCCAGCATGGAGAGGGGCACAGATACGCAGTATTTT. Translated: CASMERGTDTQYF.

The V and J genes are TRBV27 and TRBJ2-7, with a possible D match to TRBD1 (5 bases). With 9 bases removed from V and 2 bases from J, the gap between germline ends came to 14 bases. Looked up from germline, CDR1 is MNHEY and CDR2 is SMNVEV (reference sequence). CDR3 length: 13 amino acids. CDR3 loop: CASSQGFAYEQYF. The CDR3 bases are TGTGCCAGTAGTCAGGGATTCGCCTACGAGCAGTACTTC.